Sequencing of this TCR beta chain was carried out in a study of glioma-infiltrating T cells. General study findings and limits: Tissue-blood divergence was below expectation in non-neoplastic patients, above in gliomas.

Regarding this clonotype: Its target is not known.

The V gene's germline CDR1 is MDHEN and CDR2 SYDVKM. The CDR3 runs to 14 residues. V shed 10 bases and J shed 4 bases, with 19 bases lying between them. TCR alpha and beta CDR3 regions were amplified from RNA using iRepertoire nested multiplex PCR. TCRdb processed the multiplex PCR reads anew with MiXCR; each CDR3 protein has one entry. The sample shows over 80,000 distinct CDR3 sequences, approximately 39% of them seen only once. The TCR sequence derives from a human donor with low-grade glioma or glioblastoma, undergoing nonglioma brain surgery, or in good health (not recorded which). The sample consisted of glioma tissue, nonneoplastic brain tissue, or PBMCs (not recorded which). This sequence joins TRBV28 and TRBJ2-5, with D possibly called TRBD1 or TRBD2 (5 bases each). CDR3 sequence: CATADINLRETQYF. The CDR3 bases are TGTGCCACAGCGGACATAAACCTACGAGAGACCCAGTACTTC.